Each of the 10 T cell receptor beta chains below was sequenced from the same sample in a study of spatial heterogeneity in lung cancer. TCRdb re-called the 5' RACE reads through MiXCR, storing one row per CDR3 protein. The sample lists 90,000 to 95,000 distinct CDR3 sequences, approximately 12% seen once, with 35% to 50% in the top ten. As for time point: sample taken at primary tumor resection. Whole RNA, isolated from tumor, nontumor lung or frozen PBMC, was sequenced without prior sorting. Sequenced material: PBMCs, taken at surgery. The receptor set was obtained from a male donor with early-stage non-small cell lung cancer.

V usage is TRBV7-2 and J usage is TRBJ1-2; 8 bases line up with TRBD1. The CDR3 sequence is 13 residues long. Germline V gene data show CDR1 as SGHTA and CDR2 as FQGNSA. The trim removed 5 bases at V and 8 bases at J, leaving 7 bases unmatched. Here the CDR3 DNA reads TGTGCCAGCAGCCCGGGGACAGGAAAAGGCTACACCTTC. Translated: CASSPGTGKGYTF.

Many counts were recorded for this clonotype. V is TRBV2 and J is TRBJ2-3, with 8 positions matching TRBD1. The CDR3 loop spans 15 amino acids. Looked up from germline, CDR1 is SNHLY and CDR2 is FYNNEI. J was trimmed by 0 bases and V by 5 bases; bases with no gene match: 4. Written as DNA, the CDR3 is TGTGCCAGCAGTTTGTGGACAGGGAGCACAGATACGCAGTATTTT. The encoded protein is CASSLWTGSTDTQYF.

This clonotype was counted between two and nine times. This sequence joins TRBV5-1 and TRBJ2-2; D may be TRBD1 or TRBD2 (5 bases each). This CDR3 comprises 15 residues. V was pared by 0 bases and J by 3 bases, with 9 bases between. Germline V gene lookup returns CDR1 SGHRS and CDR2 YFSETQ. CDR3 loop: CASSLAGTDTGELFF. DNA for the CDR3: TGCGCCAGCAGCTTGGCCGGGACGGACACCGGGGAGCTGTTTTTT.

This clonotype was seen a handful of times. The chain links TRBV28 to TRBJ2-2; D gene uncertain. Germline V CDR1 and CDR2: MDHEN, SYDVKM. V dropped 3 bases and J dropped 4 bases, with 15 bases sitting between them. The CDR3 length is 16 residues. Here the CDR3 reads CASSFGVWGTTGELFF. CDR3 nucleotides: TGTGCCAGCAGTTTTGGAGTGTGGGGTACCACCGGGGAGCTGTTTTTT.

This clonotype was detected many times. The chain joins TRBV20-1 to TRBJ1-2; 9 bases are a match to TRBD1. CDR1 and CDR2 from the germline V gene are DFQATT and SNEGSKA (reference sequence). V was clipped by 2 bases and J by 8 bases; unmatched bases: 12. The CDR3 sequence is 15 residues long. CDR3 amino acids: CSARQHLQGARGYTF. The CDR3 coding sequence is TGCAGTGCTAGACAACATCTACAGGGGGCGCGAGGCTACACCTTC.

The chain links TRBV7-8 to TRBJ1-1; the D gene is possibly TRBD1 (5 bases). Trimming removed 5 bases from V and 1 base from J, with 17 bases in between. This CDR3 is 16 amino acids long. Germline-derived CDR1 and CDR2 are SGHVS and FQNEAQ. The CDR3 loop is CASSVVLGEKNTEAFF. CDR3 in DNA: TGTGCCAGCAGCGTAGTATTGGGGGAGAAGAACACTGAAGCTTTCTTT.

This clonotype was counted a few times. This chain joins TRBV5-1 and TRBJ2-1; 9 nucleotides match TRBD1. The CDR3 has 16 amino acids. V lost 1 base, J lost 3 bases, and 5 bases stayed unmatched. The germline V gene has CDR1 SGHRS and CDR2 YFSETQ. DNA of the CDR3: TGCGCCAGCAGCTTGTCCGGGACAGGGATCTACAATGAGCAGTTCTTC. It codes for CASSLSGTGIYNEQFF.

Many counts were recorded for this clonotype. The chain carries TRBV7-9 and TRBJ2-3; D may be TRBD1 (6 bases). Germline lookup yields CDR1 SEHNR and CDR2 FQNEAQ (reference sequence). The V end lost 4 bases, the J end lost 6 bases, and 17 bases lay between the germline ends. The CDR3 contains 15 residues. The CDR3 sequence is CASSSSGQRGDTQYF. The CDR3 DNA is TGTGCCAGCAGCTCGAGTGGACAGAGGGGGGATACGCAGTATTTT. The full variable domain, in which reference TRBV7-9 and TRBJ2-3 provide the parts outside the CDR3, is DTGVSQNPRHKITKRGQNVTFRCDPISEHNRLYWYRQTLGQGPEFLTYFQNEAQLEKSRLLSDRFSAERPKGSFSTLEIQRTEQGDSAMYLCASSSSGQRGDTQYFGPGTRLTVL.

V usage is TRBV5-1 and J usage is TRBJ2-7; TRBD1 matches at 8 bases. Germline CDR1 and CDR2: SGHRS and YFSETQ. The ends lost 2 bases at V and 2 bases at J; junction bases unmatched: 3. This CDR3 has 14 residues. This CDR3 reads CASSFTGGPYEQYF. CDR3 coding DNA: TGCGCCAGCAGCTTCACAGGGGGTCCCTACGAGCAGTACTTC.

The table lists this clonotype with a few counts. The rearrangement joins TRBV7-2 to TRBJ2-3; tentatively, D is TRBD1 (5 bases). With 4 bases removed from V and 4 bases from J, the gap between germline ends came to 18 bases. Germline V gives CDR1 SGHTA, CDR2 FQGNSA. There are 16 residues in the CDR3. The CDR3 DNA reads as TGTGCCAGCAGCTCGATCTCGTCAGGGTTCCCAGATACGCAGTATTTT. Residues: CASSSISSGFPDTQYF. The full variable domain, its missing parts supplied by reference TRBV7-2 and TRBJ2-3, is GAGVSQSPSNKVTEKGKDVELRCDPISGHTALYWYRQSLGQGLEFLIYFQGNSAPDKSGLPSDRFSAERTGGSVSTLTIQRTQQEDSAVYLCASSSISSGFPDTQYFGPGTRLTVL.